The sequence of this T cell receptor beta chain was determined in a study of blood T cells in healthy people across ages. The CDR3 sequence is 13 residues long. V was pared by 4 bases and J by 5 bases, with 11 bases between. Germline CDR1 is MGHRA and CDR2 is YSYEKL. Many counts were recorded for this clonotype. A second roughly 7 to 11 cycle PCR used barcoded and J-beta primers. TCRdb re-analysed the 5' RACE reads in MiXCR, keeping a single row per CDR3 protein. The sample has roughly 1,700,000 distinct CDR3 sequences, 28% seen once. This chain uses TRBV4-1 with TRBJ2-5; TRBD1 might be the D (5 bases). The sequencing input was blood. The source is a woman in her twenties or thirties in good health. The CDR3 loop is CASSPQESETQYF. The CDR3 DNA is TGCGCCAGCAGCCCACAGGAGAGCGAGACCCAGTACTTC.